Following are 26 T cell receptor beta chains from one sample sequenced in a study of cytomegalovirus exposure and HLA in healthy donors. PCR used 60 Vbeta primers and 13 Jbeta primers. Method: immunoSEQ multiplex PCR; TCRdb's copy keeps in-frame clones and lacks some. Of approximately 160,000 clones in the sample, roughly 80% were seen once. The sample was PBMCs. Every receptor here comes from a human donor in good health.

This rearrangement joins TRBV19 to TRBJ2-5; D is undetermined. CDR1 is LNHDA, CDR2 SQIVND, per germline (reference sequence). The CDR3 runs 13 residues. Deletions cut 2 bases from V and 5 bases from J, with 9 bases between. The CDR3 loop is CASSITTVETQYF. Here the CDR3 DNA reads TGTGCCAGTAGTATAACCACAGTGGAGACCCAGTACTTC.

CDR3 nucleotide sequence: TGTGCCAGCAGCTTGGGGGCAAACACTGAAGCTTTCTTT. This gives the protein CASSLGANTEAFF. The rearrangement links TRBV7-3 to TRBJ1-1; tentatively, D is TRBD1 (6 bases). The CDR3 extends over 13 amino acids. Germline-derived CDR1 and CDR2 are SGHTA and FQGTGA. V was trimmed by 3 bases and J by 2 bases, leaving 7 bases between them.

This clone has just a few counts. The rearrangement links TRBV4-3 to TRBJ2-3; D is undetermined. Germline V gene lookup returns CDR1 LGHNA and CDR2 YSLEER. The CDR3 loop spans 14 amino acids. Trimming left V 5 bases short and J 0 bases short, with 9 bases between. The CDR3 protein is CASSALQSTDTQYF. As DNA, the CDR3 is TGCGCCAGCAGCGCACTACAAAGCACAGATACGCAGTATTTT.

The chain has TRBV20-1 and TRBJ1-4; D not certain. There are 11 residues in the CDR3. The ends were cut back, 4 bases at V and 7 bases at J, with 7 bases in the middle. CDR1 is DFQATT and CDR2 is SNEGSKA in the germline V gene (reference sequence). The chain's CDR3 is CSATFPEKLFF. CDR3 nucleotides: TGCAGTGCTACTTTTCCTGAAAAACTGTTTTTT.

This clone was picked up one time. J is TRBJ1-1 and V is TRBV10-3, with 7 bases fitting TRBD1. CDR1 is ENHRY and CDR2 is SYGVKD in the germline V gene. This CDR3 spans 16 amino acids. The trim removed 1 base at V and 1 base at J, leaving 6 bases unmatched. In DNA form, the CDR3 reads TGTGCCATCAGTGAGTTCCGGACAGGTGGGAACACTGAAGCTTTCTTT. It encodes CAISEFRTGGNTEAFF.

This clone was seen more than once but under ten times. The chain couples TRBV4-1 to TRBJ1-4; 9 bases are shared with TRBD1. The V segment lost 0 bases and the J segment 6 bases; nucleotides outside the gene matches: 11. This CDR3 region has 18 residues. Germline CDR1 is MGHRA and CDR2 is YSYEKL. The CDR3 coding sequence is TGCGCCAGCAGCCAAGAAGAAGGGGGACAGGGTGGTGATGAAAAACTGTTTTTT. Its translation is CASSQEEGGQGGDEKLFF.

The gene calls are TRBV25-1 and TRBJ2-4, with 13 bases fitting TRBD2. The CDR3 runs 17 residues. V was pared by 4 bases and J by 3 bases, with 6 bases of the junction left unmatched. Germline V CDR1 and CDR2: MGHDK, SYGVNS. CDR3 loop: CASSAGTSGEYKNIQYF. In DNA, the CDR3 is TGTGCCAGCAGTGCCGGGACTAGCGGGGAGTACAAAAACATTCAGTACTTC.

The chain couples TRBV10-1 to TRBJ2-2, with D uncertain. The CDR3 totals 14 residues. Trimming stripped 7 bases from V and 1 base from J, with 10 bases between. Germline V lookup: CDR1 WNHNN, CDR2 SYGVQD (reference sequence). The CDR3 nucleotides are TGCGCCAGCAACCCATCGGGGAACACCGGGGAGCTGTTTTTT. Translated: CASNPSGNTGELFF.

The chain couples TRBV7-3 to TRBJ2-1, with TRBD2 matching over 10 bases. Germline-derived CDR1 and CDR2 are SGHTA and FQGTGA. The J segment lost 8 bases and the V segment lost 0 bases, leaving 7 bases of the junction unmatched. The CDR3 is 16 residues long. The CDR3 DNA reads as TGTGCCAGCAGCTTAACCGCGAGCGGGGGGGCAGATGAGCAGTTCTTC. It encodes CASSLTASGGADEQFF.

The chain couples TRBV2 to TRBJ2-5; TRBD2 aligns across 8 bases. V lost 10 bases and J lost 7; bases outside the gene matches: 11. Per germline, CDR1 SNHLY and CDR2 FYNNEI. The CDR3 sequence is 13 residues long. The chain's CDR3 is CATGRTSFSTQYF. The CDR3 DNA sequence: TGTGCCACTGGAAGGACTAGCTTCTCGACCCAGTACTTC.

V gene TRBV6-5 combines with J gene TRBJ2-1, with TRBD2 matching 8 bases. The ends lost 0 bases at V and 4 bases at J; junction bases unmatched: 5. Germline CDR1 reads MNHEY; CDR2 reads SVGAGI. This CDR3 has 16 residues. The CDR3, as DNA: TGTGCCAGCAGTTACTCGCAAAGCGGGGGATACAATGAGCAGTTCTTC. This encodes CASSYSQSGGYNEQFF.

The chain has TRBV18 and TRBJ2-7; possibly TRBD2 for D (5 bases). Germline V CDR1 and CDR2: KGHSH, LQKENI. The ends were cut back, 3 bases at V and 0 bases at J, with 12 bases in the middle. The CDR3 loop spans 15 amino acids. CDR3 DNA: TGTGCCAGCTCACCGATATCGGGAAGCTCCTACGAGCAGTACTTC. Its translation: CASSPISGSSYEQYF. Drawing the rest from reference TRBV18 and TRBJ2-7, the complete variable domain is NAGVMQNPRHLVRRRGQEARLRCSPMKGHSHVYWYRQLPEEGLKFMVYLQKENIIDESGMPKERFSAEFPKEGPSILRIQQVVRGDSAAYFCASSPISGSSYEQYFGPGTRLTVT.

The chain links TRBV4-3 to TRBJ1-3; TRBD1 aligns across 7 bases. The CDR3 has 15 amino acids. CDR1 LGHNA and CDR2 YSLEER come from the germline V gene. V lost 3 bases, J lost 4 bases, and 6 bases stayed unmatched. In DNA form, the CDR3 reads TGCGCCAGCAGCCACTTGACAGGGCAAGGAAACACCATATATTTT. Translating it yields CASSHLTGQGNTIYF.

This rearrangement joins TRBV7-9 to TRBJ2-2, with D perhaps matching TRBD1 (6 bases). Germline V gene sequence: CDR1 SEHNR, CDR2 FQNEAQ (reference sequence). V was clipped by 5 bases and J by 1 base, with 14 bases between them. CDR3 size: 16 residues. The CDR3 sequence is CASSANDRLNTGELFF. As DNA, the CDR3 is TGTGCCAGCAGCGCCAATGACAGGCTGAACACCGGGGAGCTGTTTTTT. The full variable domain, completed using reference TRBV7-9 and TRBJ2-2, is DTGVSQNPRHKITKRGQNVTFRCDPISEHNRLYWYRQTLGQGPEFLTYFQNEAQLEKSRLLSDRFSAERPKGSFSTLEIQRTEQGDSAMYLCASSANDRLNTGELFFGEGSRLTVL.

This CDR3 reads CASRALTGAYEQYF. Written as DNA, the CDR3 is TGTGCCAGCAGAGCCTTGACAGGGGCCTACGAGCAGTACTTC. The V call is TRBV6-6, the J call TRBJ2-5; 8 nucleotides agree with TRBD1. The DNA end is a closer match to TRBJ2-7, so the J assignment may be wrong. The germline CDR1 and CDR2 sequences are MNHNY and SVGAGI (reference sequence). CDR3 length: 14 amino acids.

This chain uses TRBV6-4 with TRBJ1-2; the D gene is possibly TRBD1 (6 bases). V gave up 5 bases and J gave up 4 bases, with 20 bases separating them. The CDR3 covers 16 residues. Germline lookup yields CDR1 MRHNA and CDR2 SNTAGT. CDR3: CASSPSGGAGSYGYTF. The CDR3 nucleotides are TGTGCCAGCAGTCCCTCTGGGGGGGCTGGGAGCTATGGCTACACCTTC.

This clone was picked up one time. The chain employs TRBV19 and TRBJ2-7, with a tentative D call TRBD2 (5 bases). CDR3 length: 12 residues. Per germline, CDR1 LNHDA and CDR2 SQIVND (reference sequence). V lost 9 bases and J lost 6, with 15 bases in between. CDR3 DNA: TGTGCCAGCAATTCTCGGGGTTCCGAGCAGTACTTC. The encoded protein is CASNSRGSEQYF. Complete variable domain (other parts from reference TRBV19 and TRBJ2-7): DGGITQSPKYLFRKEGQNVTLSCEQNLNHDAMYWYRQDPGQGLRLIYYSQIVNDFQKGDIAEGYSVSREKKESFPLTVTSAQKNPTAFYLCASNSRGSEQYFGPGTRLTVT.

About this clone itself: The junction shows a germline mismatch at one end, possibly a read error. The V and J genes are TRBV7-7 and TRBJ1-2; TRBD1 aligns across 8 bases. The CDR3 consists of 15 residues. Germline V gene sequence: CDR1 SSHAT, CDR2 FNYEAQ (reference sequence). CDR3 sequence reads: CASSLPLQGGNGYTF. CDR3 bases: TGTGCTAGCAGCTTACCCCTACAGGGGGGGAATGGCTACACCTTC.

There are a few counts of this clone. The chain couples TRBV11-3 to TRBJ2-7, with TRBD1 as a possible D gene (5 bases). The CDR3 sequence is 11 residues long. V gave up 5 bases and J gave up 11 bases, with 13 bases separating them. CDR1 and CDR2 (germline): SGHNT, YENEEA. CDR3 coding DNA: TGTGCCAGCAGCCCAGGACAAGAGGAGTACTTC. It encodes CASSPGQEEYF.

The V call is TRBV7-9, the J call TRBJ2-4; weak D call: TRBD1 (6 bases). CDR1 is SEHNR and CDR2 is FQNEAQ in the germline V gene (reference sequence). V was pared by 4 bases and J by 8 bases, with 18 bases between. This CDR3 has 15 residues. The CDR3 spells CASSSKQGGGYIQYF. As DNA, the CDR3 is TGTGCCAGCAGCTCTAAACAAGGGGGTGGTTACATTCAGTACTTC.

This clone was found once. The chain combines TRBV2 with TRBJ2-5, with 7 bases identical to TRBD1. V trimming: 6 bases; J trimming: 1 base; junction bases outside the gene matches: 5. The germline CDR1 and CDR2 sequences are SNHLY and FYNNEI. The length of the CDR3 is 14 residues. As DNA, the CDR3 is TGTGCCAGCAGCCTGGGACAGCTCCAAGAGACCCAGTACTTC. Its translation is CASSLGQLQETQYF.

The chain joins TRBV2 to TRBJ1-2; D is uncertain. V was clipped by 4 bases and J by 2 bases, with 11 bases between them. CDR3 length equals 14 residues. Germline assignment: CDR1 SNHLY and CDR2 FYNNEI. The CDR3 region is CASSADLTNYGYTF. As DNA, the CDR3 is TGTGCCAGCAGTGCAGATCTTACAAACTATGGCTACACCTTC.

This clone appeared a few times. CDR3: CASTGQARGNTEAFF. CDR3 nucleotide sequence: TGTGCCAGCACTGGGCAGGCTCGTGGGAACACTGAAGCTTTCTTT. The V gene is TRBV6-5, the J gene TRBJ1-1; D gene unclear. The CDR3 extends over 15 amino acids. Germline V CDR1 and CDR2: MNHEY, SVGAGI. Trimming shortened V by 7 bases and J by 1 base, and 16 bases separated the two germline ends.

Here the CDR3 reads CASSLWTEPNYGYTF. Here the CDR3 DNA reads TGTGCCAGCAGTTTATGGACAGAACCTAACTATGGCTACACCTTC. The V and J genes are TRBV28 and TRBJ1-2; D is possibly TRBD1 (5 bases). From germline, CDR1 is MDHEN and CDR2 SYDVKM. This CDR3 is 15 amino acids long. Trimming cost V 0 bases and J 0 bases, with 8 bases left between them.

The chain carries TRBV5-6 and TRBJ2-3; TRBD2 agrees at 11 bases. V lost 1 base to trimming and J lost 15 bases; unmatched junction nucleotides: 7. This CDR3 contains 13 residues. Germline V lookup: CDR1 SGHDT, CDR2 YYEEEE. CDR3 protein: CASSLSTSGGHYF. The CDR3 coding sequence is TGTGCCAGCAGCTTGTCCACTAGCGGGGGACATTATTTT. Full variable domain (missing parts from reference TRBV5-6 and TRBJ2-3): DAGVTQSPTHLIKTRGQQVTLRCSPKSGHDTVSWYQQALGQGPQFIFQYYEEEERQRGNFPDRFSGHQFPNYSSELNVNALLLGDSALYLCASSLSTSGGHYFGPGTRLTVL.

The chain uses TRBV5-6 and TRBJ1-2; D is uncertain. V lost 0 bases, J lost 2 bases, and 5 bases lay in between. The CDR3 is made up of 13 amino acids. Per the germline V gene, CDR1 is SGHDT and CDR2 is YYEEEE. CDR3 DNA: TGTGCCAGCAGCTTGGACAGAAACTATGGCTACACCTTC. The encoded protein is CASSLDRNYGYTF.